Each of the 20 T cell receptor beta chains below was sequenced from the same sample in a study of PD-1 blockade in mismatch repair-deficient tumors. Assay used: immunoSEQ multiplex PCR; TCRdb lists only in-frame clones, some missing. Of 50,000 or so clones listed, roughly 80% were seen once; the top ten hold 7% to 8.5%. Specimen: peripheral blood, collected less than 21 weeks after starting pembrolizumab. The receptors originated from an adult with mismatch repair-deficient cancer.

The sample holds one count of this clone. This rearrangement joins TRBV6-6 to TRBJ2-7; 7 nucleotides agree with TRBD2. V was clipped by 8 bases and J by 4 bases; unmatched bases: 14. From germline, CDR1 is MNHNY and CDR2 SVGAGI (reference sequence). This CDR3 has 15 residues. The DNA of the CDR3 is TGTGCCAGCCTGAACTCGCAGCGGGATTCATACGAGCAGTACTTC. Protein product: CASLNSQRDSYEQYF.

The chain employs TRBV10-3 and TRBJ2-7, with 11 bases aligning to TRBD1. The CDR3 totals 12 residues. V was clipped by 10 bases and J by 5 bases; unmatched bases: 4. In germline, CDR1 is ENHRY, CDR2 SYGVKD. The CDR3: CATRTGGDEQYF. The CDR3 DNA is TGTGCCACCAGGACAGGGGGCGACGAGCAGTACTTC.

V gene TRBV10-2 combines with J gene TRBJ1-4; 7 bases map to TRBD1. V lost 6 bases, J lost 10 bases, and 11 bases stayed unmatched. The CDR3 has 14 amino acids. The germline gives CDR1 WSHSY, CDR2 SAAADI. The CDR3 DNA is TGCGCCAGCAGCGCACCCAGGACAGGAGGAAAACTGTTTTTT. It translates to CASSAPRTGGKLFF.

This clone was picked up a small number of times. The sample contains more than one DNA sequence encoding this CDR3. The chain links TRBV4-3 to TRBJ2-1; D remains ambiguous. There are 13 residues in the CDR3. Trimming removed 1 base from V and 5 bases from J, with 6 bases in between. Germline-derived CDR1 and CDR2 are LGHNA and YSLEER. The CDR3, as DNA: TGCGCCAGCAGCCAAGGAGCGAACAATGAGCAGTTCTTC. Translation gives CASSQGANNEQFF.

The chain carries TRBV13 and TRBJ1-1; no reliable D call. CDR3 size: 15 residues. From germline, CDR1 is PRHDT and CDR2 FYEKMQ (reference sequence). Trimming left V 0 bases short and J 0 bases short, with 8 bases between. For the CDR3, the DNA is TGTGCCAGCAGCTTAGGGGTCGTATTGAACACTGAAGCTTTCTTT. Residues: CASSLGVVLNTEAFF.

V and J are TRBV6-5 and TRBJ2-7; D call uncertain. The CDR3 is made up of 13 amino acids. V lost 0 bases to trimming and J lost 6 bases, with 9 bases between them. From germline, CDR1 is MNHEY and CDR2 SVGAGI. CDR3 loop: CASSYSMAGEQYF. In DNA form, the CDR3 reads TGTGCCAGCAGTTACTCGATGGCCGGCGAGCAGTACTTC.

Only a few counts were recorded for this clone. The rearrangement uses TRBV29-1 and TRBJ2-7; D is unclear. Germline CDR1 SQVTM, CDR2 ANQGSEA. The germline V and J ends were trimmed by 4 bases and 1 base, with 8 bases remaining between them. The CDR3 totals 12 residues. In DNA, the CDR3 is TGCAGCGTTGGGCAACGGTCCTACGAGCAGTACTTC. It yields the protein CSVGQRSYEQYF.

The chain carries TRBV5-6 and TRBJ2-1; 8 bases map to TRBD1. Looked up from germline, CDR1 is SGHDT and CDR2 is YYEEEE. CDR3 size: 15 residues. Trimming at V came to 2 bases and at J to 4 bases, leaving 5 bases not matched to a gene. In DNA form, the CDR3 reads TGTGCCAGCAGCTTTAGGGACAGGATATACAATGAGCAGTTCTTC. Protein sequence: CASSFRDRIYNEQFF. The whole variable domain, remainder taken from reference TRBV5-6 and TRBJ2-1, is DAGVTQSPTHLIKTRGQQVTLRCSPKSGHDTVSWYQQALGQGPQFIFQYYEEEERQRGNFPDRFSGHQFPNYSSELNVNALLLGDSALYLCASSFRDRIYNEQFFGPGTRLTVL.

In DNA form, the CDR3 reads TGTGCCAGCTCACCAGGGCGGGACGCCTACGAGCAGTACTTC. Its translation is CASSPGRDAYEQYF. The chain is built from TRBV18 and TRBJ2-7; TRBD2 is a possible D gene (6 bases). The CDR3 length is 14 residues. Between the trimmed V and J ends, which lost 2 bases and 2 bases, there was a span of 10 bases. In germline, CDR1 is KGHSH, CDR2 LQKENI. The variable domain in full, completed from reference TRBV18 and TRBJ2-7, reads NAGVMQNPRHLVRRRGQEARLRCSPMKGHSHVYWYRQLPEEGLKFMVYLQKENIIDESGMPKERFSAEFPKEGPSILRIQQVVRGDSAAYFCASSPGRDAYEQYFGPGTRLTVT.

This clone appeared a single time. This sequence joins TRBV4-1 and TRBJ2-1; 14 nucleotides match TRBD2. Germline values: CDR1 MGHRA, CDR2 YSYEKL. The trim removed 3 bases at V and 6 bases at J, leaving 7 bases unmatched. CDR3 length: 17 amino acids. CDR3 coding DNA: TGCGCCAGCAGCCAGTCAGGACTAGCGGGAGGTTTCAATGAGCAGTTCTTC. Translated, it gives CASSQSGLAGGFNEQFF.

V gene TRBV6-5 combines with J gene TRBJ2-4, with 9 bases aligning to TRBD1. Germline V gene lookup returns CDR1 MNHEY and CDR2 SVGAGI. The V segment lost 6 bases and the J segment 9 bases; nucleotides outside the gene matches: 12. CDR3 length: 15 residues. CDR3 loop: CASSKQGARGGIQYF. In nucleotides, the CDR3 is TGTGCCAGCAGCAAACAGGGGGCGAGAGGCGGCATTCAGTACTTC.

The chain combines TRBV25-1 with TRBJ2-3, with a possible D match to TRBD1 (6 bases). This CDR3 has 14 amino acids. Germline CDR1 MGHDK, CDR2 SYGVNS. V was shortened by 6 bases and J by 0 bases, with 10 bases between the two germline ends. CDR3 in DNA: TGTGCCAGCAGAAGGACAGCTAGCACAGATACGCAGTATTTT. Residues: CASRRTASTDTQYF.

V gene TRBV12-5 combines with J gene TRBJ1-4; D remains unclear. V was clipped by 1 base and J by 5 bases, with 8 bases between them. Germline V lookup: CDR1 LGHNT, CDR2 FRNRAP. This CDR3 has 14 amino acids. CDR3: CASGLAGSNEKLFF. In nucleotides, the CDR3 is TGTGCTAGTGGTTTGGCCGGATCAAATGAAAAACTGTTTTTT. Filled out from reference TRBV12-5 and TRBJ1-4, the complete variable domain reads DARVTQTPRHKVTEMGQEVTMRCQPILGHNTVFWYRQTMMQGLELLAYFRNRAPLDDSGMPKDRFSAEMPDATLATLKIQPSEPRDSAVYFCASGLAGSNEKLFFGSGTQLSVL.

This rearrangement joins TRBV19 to TRBJ2-2; a weak D match, TRBD2 (6 bases). Germline V gene sequence: CDR1 LNHDA, CDR2 SQIVND (reference sequence). V dropped 6 bases and J dropped 3 bases, with 11 bases sitting between them. This CDR3 has 14 amino acids. The CDR3 spells CASRTGGDTGELFF. The DNA for the CDR3 is TGTGCCAGTAGAACGGGCGGGGACACCGGGGAGCTGTTTTTT.

V gene TRBV13 combines with J gene TRBJ2-3; the match to TRBD2 covers 11 bases. Germline V gene data show CDR1 as PRHDT and CDR2 as FYEKMQ (reference sequence). The V and J ends lost 5 bases and 2 bases, in that order; junction bases with no gene match: 9. The CDR3 has 17 residues. The CDR3 sequence is CASSATGTSGSTDTQYF. DNA for the CDR3: TGTGCCAGCAGCGCCACCGGGACTAGCGGATCCACAGATACGCAGTATTTT.

This clone appeared once. The chain has TRBV19 and TRBJ2-6; D perhaps matches TRBD1 (5 bases). V gave up 3 bases and J gave up 2 bases, with 14 bases separating them. The germline CDR1 and CDR2 sequences are LNHDA and SQIVND (reference sequence). This CDR3 comprises 17 residues. The CDR3 loop is CASSISLGAAGANVLTF. The DNA of the CDR3 is TGTGCCAGTAGTATCTCTTTAGGGGCAGCTGGGGCCAACGTCCTGACTTTC.

This sequence joins TRBV30 and TRBJ2-5; TRBD1 might be the D (6 bases). The germline V gene encodes CDR1 GTSNPN and CDR2 SVGIG (reference sequence). The CDR3 totals 14 residues. V was shortened by 3 bases and J by 8 bases, with 19 bases between the two germline ends. The CDR3 DNA reads TGTGCCTGGAGCCGTCAGGGGTTAATGGGAACCCAGTACTTC. Its translation: CAWSRQGLMGTQYF.

The CDR3 sequence is CASSPLAGLRETQYF. In DNA form, the CDR3 reads TGTGCCAGCAGCCCACTAGCGGGCCTGAGGGAGACCCAGTACTTC. V and J are TRBV11-3 and TRBJ2-5, with 9 bases that match TRBD2. J gave up 5 bases and V 5 bases, and 9 bases lay outside the gene matches. The CDR3 contains 15 residues. Germline CDR1 reads SGHNT; CDR2 reads YENEEA. The full variable domain, with the rest looked up from reference TRBV11-3 and TRBJ2-5, is EAGVVQSPRYKIIEKKQPVAFWCNPISGHNTLYWYLQNLGQGPELLIRYENEEAVDDSQLPKDRFSAERLKGVDSTLKIQPAELGDSAVYLCASSPLAGLRETQYFGPGTRLLVL.

The chain combines TRBV6-1 with TRBJ1-3; D perhaps matches TRBD1 (5 bases). Germline CDR1 and CDR2: MNHNS and SASEGT. The CDR3 contains 15 residues. The V gene lost 7 bases and the J gene lost 0 bases, with 13 bases spanning the gap. The CDR3 sequence is CASTERGSSGNTIYF. CDR3 nucleotide sequence: TGTGCCAGCACCGAACGGGGCAGCTCTGGAAACACCATATATTTT.

The rearrangement links TRBV10-3 to TRBJ1-5; TRBD1 is a possible D gene (5 bases). V lost 10 bases to trimming and J lost 5 bases, with 15 bases between them. CDR3 size: 13 residues. The germline gives CDR1 ENHRY, CDR2 SYGVKD. The DNA for the CDR3 is TGTGCCACTGGTCGGACACCTGATCAGCCCCAGCATTTT. It yields the protein CATGRTPDQPQHF.